Below, 27 T cell receptor beta chains from the same sample are listed, as sequenced in a study of T cell responses to AZD1222 COVID-19 vaccine. Profiled with immunoSEQ multiplex PCR; TCRdb holds only in-frame clones, not every one. The sample comprises more than 80,000 clones, 70% to 90% of which are singletons, and roughly 10% rests with the top ten. Specimen: peripheral blood, collected on day 0 of AZD1222 vaccination. These TCRs come from an adult in good health.

The genes are TRBV5-5 and TRBJ1-2; no firm D call. V dropped 0 bases and J dropped 6 bases, with 18 bases sitting between them. CDR1 and CDR2 (germline): SGHKS, YYEKEE (reference sequence). The length of the CDR3 is 16 residues. The CDR3 coding sequence is TGTGCCAGCAGCTTGGCCAGGCAGAGCCCCTCTCATGGCTACACCTTC. Its translation is CASSLARQSPSHGYTF.

The rearrangement joins TRBV3-1 (or the pseudogene TRBV3-2) to TRBJ1-2; D is perhaps TRBD1 (6 bases). The CDR3 spans 13 residues. Germline CDR1 reads LGHDT; CDR2 reads YNNKEL (reference sequence). The V end was cut by 4 bases, the J end by 4 bases, with 10 bases between. The CDR3 loop reads CASSPRGGYGYTF. In DNA form, the CDR3 reads TGTGCCAGCAGCCCAAGGGGGGGCTATGGCTACACCTTC.

The chain joins TRBV30 to TRBJ2-7, with TRBD1 as a possible D gene (5 bases). The CDR3 runs to 14 residues. Trimming left V 0 bases short and J 2 bases short, with 11 bases between. Germline V gene sequence: CDR1 GTSNPN, CDR2 SVGIG (reference sequence). CDR3 DNA sequence: TGTGCCTGGAGTGTACCAGGGATTCCCTACGAGCAGTACTTC. Translation: CAWSVPGIPYEQYF.

The chain is built from TRBV10-3 and TRBJ2-4, with TRBD2 identical over 7 bases. There are 13 residues in the CDR3. Germline V gives CDR1 ENHRY, CDR2 SYGVKD. V shed 2 bases and J 6 bases; nucleotides not matched to a gene: 1. CDR3 DNA sequence: TGTGCCATCAGTGAGGGGGAGGGAAACATTCAGTACTTC. Encoded protein: CAISEGEGNIQYF.

J is TRBJ2-3 and V is TRBV6-2 or TRBV6-3; D is possibly TRBD2 (6 bases). Trimming left V 5 bases short and J 2 bases short, with 20 bases between. The CDR3 has 17 residues. The V gene's germline CDR1 is MNHEY and CDR2 SVGEGT. Here the CDR3 reads CASSPHQTRGITDTQYF. CDR3 DNA sequence: TGTGCCAGCAGTCCCCACCAGACTAGAGGGATCACAGATACGCAGTATTTT.

V gene TRBV7-9 combines with J gene TRBJ2-1, with 10 bases that match TRBD2. Germline V gene sequence: CDR1 SEHNR, CDR2 FQNEAQ (reference sequence). This CDR3 is 15 amino acids long. The V gene end was trimmed by 5 bases and the J gene end by 5 bases; junction bases not matched to a gene: 6. CDR3 nucleotides: TGTGCCAGCAGCCCTAGCGGGAGCTTTAACAATGAGCAGTTCTTC. Protein sequence: CASSPSGSFNNEQFF.

The chain recombines TRBV18 with TRBJ2-5, with D possibly being TRBD2 (5 bases). The CDR3 is made up of 14 amino acids. The V gene lost 2 bases and the J gene lost 0 bases, with 7 bases spanning the gap. CDR1 KGHSH and CDR2 LQKENI come from the germline V gene. CDR3 region: CASSPTGNQETQYF. CDR3 DNA sequence: TGTGCCAGCTCACCAACGGGGAACCAAGAGACCCAGTACTTC.

This chain uses TRBV6-5 with TRBJ2-7; D ambiguous. CDR3 length equals 13 residues. CDR1 is MNHEY, CDR2 SVGAGI, per germline. V dropped 5 bases and J dropped 5 bases, with 13 bases sitting between them. CDR3 in DNA: TGTGCCAGCAGTAGACCGTCGTCCCACGAGCAGTACTTC. This encodes CASSRPSSHEQYF.

The rearrangement links TRBV7-6 to TRBJ2-1; the match to TRBD2 covers 12 bases. Trimming took 4 bases from V and 8 from J; bases not matched to a gene: 6. In germline, CDR1 is SGHVS, CDR2 FNYEAQ. This CDR3 is 15 amino acids long. In DNA, the CDR3 is TGTGCCAGCAGCTCACTAGCGGGAGGTCCCGATGAGCAGTTCTTC. Translating it yields CASSSLAGGPDEQFF.

The chain couples TRBV19 to TRBJ1-5, with 8 bases aligning to TRBD1. The length of the CDR3 is 15 residues. With 1 base clipped from V and 7 bases from J, the junction kept 6 bases outside the gene matches. The germline V gene encodes CDR1 LNHDA and CDR2 SQIVND (reference sequence). The CDR3 DNA sequence: TGTGCCAGTAGTATAGTGGCAGGGGGCAGCCAGCCCCAGCATTTT. The encoded protein is CASSIVAGGSQPQHF.

This chain joins TRBV24-1 and TRBJ2-1; TRBD2 agrees at 7 bases. V dropped 5 bases and J dropped 0; count of bases not matched to a gene: 3. CDR3 length: 15 residues. Per the germline V gene, CDR1 is KGHDR and CDR2 is SFDVKD. The CDR3 region has the DNA TGTGCCACCAGTGCGGCGGGGGACTCCTACAATGAGCAGTTCTTC. Translated, it gives CATSAAGDSYNEQFF.

This clone occurred once. The rearrangement joins TRBV7-2 to TRBJ2-1, with D unclear. CDR3 length: 15 amino acids. V gave up 2 bases and J gave up 1 base, with 9 bases separating them. Germline V gene lookup returns CDR1 SGHTA and CDR2 FQGNSA. In nucleotides, the CDR3 is TGTGCCAGCAGCTTACTGGCACAATCCTACAATGAGCAGTTCTTC. It encodes CASSLLAQSYNEQFF. Together with reference TRBV7-2 and TRBJ2-1, the CDR3 gives the full variable domain: GAGVSQSPSNKVTEKGKDVELRCDPISGHTALYWYRQSLGQGLEFLIYFQGNSAPDKSGLPSDRFSAERTGGSVSTLTIQRTQQEDSAVYLCASSLLAQSYNEQFFGPGTRLTVL.

The gene calls are TRBV5-1 and TRBJ1-1, with 9 positions matching TRBD1. The germline CDR1 and CDR2 sequences are SGHRS and YFSETQ. The CDR3 contains 13 residues. The junction had 0 bases not matched to a gene; V was cut back by 3 bases and J by 3 bases. The CDR3 DNA is TGCGCCAGCAGCTGGGACAGGGACACTGAAGCTTTCTTT. It translates to CASSWDRDTEAFF. Complete variable domain (other parts from reference TRBV5-1 and TRBJ1-1): KAGVTQTPRYLIKTRGQQVTLSCSPISGHRSVSWYQQTPGQGLQFLFEYFSETQRNKGNFPGRFSGRQFSNSRSEMNVSTLELGDSALYLCASSWDRDTEAFFGQGTRLTVV.

The CDR3 DNA sequence: TGTGCCAGCAGCCCGGGACAGTTCACAGATACGCAGTATTTT. Amino acids: CASSPGQFTDTQYF. The rearrangement joins TRBV5-4 to TRBJ2-3, with 7 bases matching TRBD1. The V and J ends lost 4 bases and 2 bases, in that order; junction bases with no gene match: 4. Germline CDR1 SGHNT, CDR2 YYREEE (reference sequence). The length of the CDR3 is 14 residues.

The V call is TRBV18, the J call TRBJ1-1; the D gene is possibly TRBD1 (6 bases). Germline V gene sequence: CDR1 KGHSH, CDR2 LQKENI. Deletions cut 3 bases from V and 0 bases from J, with 17 bases between. CDR3 size: 17 residues. The CDR3 sequence: CASSPQKQGVVNTEAFF. CDR3 nucleotide sequence: TGTGCCAGCTCACCCCAAAAACAGGGAGTAGTGAACACTGAAGCTTTCTTT.

This clone was counted a single time. V is TRBV29-1 and J is TRBJ2-7, with no clear D. The CDR3 is 12 amino acids. Germline loops: CDR1 SQVTM, CDR2 ANQGSEA. The V end lost 4 bases, the J end lost 2 bases, and 9 bases lay between the germline ends. CDR3 protein: CSVAQFTYEQYF. CDR3 nucleotides: TGCAGCGTTGCACAGTTCACCTACGAGCAGTACTTC.

V and J are TRBV5-1 and TRBJ2-7, with 8 bases identical to TRBD2. The V gene end was trimmed by 5 bases and the J gene end by 0 bases; junction bases not matched to a gene: 4. CDR1 is SGHRS, CDR2 YFSETQ, per germline. The CDR3 has 14 residues. CDR3 in DNA: TGCGCCAGCAGACTTACTAGCGGCTCCTACGAGCAGTACTTC. Translating it yields CASRLTSGSYEQYF. Full variable domain (rest looked up from reference TRBV5-1 and TRBJ2-7): KAGVTQTPRYLIKTRGQQVTLSCSPISGHRSVSWYQQTPGQGLQFLFEYFSETQRNKGNFPGRFSGRQFSNSRSEMNVSTLELGDSALYLCASRLTSGSYEQYFGPGTRLTVT.

V is TRBV5-1 and J is TRBJ1-1, with 8 bases lining up with TRBD1. The CDR3 is 16 residues long. V dropped 3 bases and J dropped 1; count of bases not matched to a gene: 8. In germline, CDR1 is SGHRS, CDR2 YFSETQ. The CDR3 spells CASSSGQGIWNTEAFF. The CDR3 nucleotides read TGCGCCAGCAGCTCCGGACAGGGTATATGGAACACTGAAGCTTTCTTT.

The CDR3 region is CASSSPSGPNTGELFF. The CDR3, as DNA: TGTGCCAGCAGCTCTCCTAGCGGGCCGAACACCGGGGAGCTGTTTTTT. The rearrangement links TRBV7-2 to TRBJ2-2, with 8 bases lining up with TRBD2. Looked up from germline, CDR1 is SGHTA and CDR2 is FQGNSA. Trimming removed 4 bases from V and 0 bases from J; junction bases left unmatched: 4. The CDR3 loop spans 16 amino acids. Full variable domain (missing parts from reference TRBV7-2 and TRBJ2-2): GAGVSQSPSNKVTEKGKDVELRCDPISGHTALYWYRQSLGQGLEFLIYFQGNSAPDKSGLPSDRFSAERTGGSVSTLTIQRTQQEDSAVYLCASSSPSGPNTGELFFGEGSRLTVL.

The chain links TRBV6-1 to TRBJ1-1, with TRBD1 matching 9 bases. There are 16 residues in the CDR3. Germline V lookup: CDR1 MNHNS, CDR2 SASEGT. The trim removed 3 bases at V and 6 bases at J, leaving 11 bases unmatched. CDR3 DNA: TGTGCCAGCAGTGAGCCGGGACAGGGTTTAGGAGCTGAAGCTTTCTTT. It translates to CASSEPGQGLGAEAFF.

J is TRBJ2-3 and V is TRBV6-5; 8 bases line up with TRBD1. Germline values: CDR1 MNHEY, CDR2 SVGAGI. CDR3 size: 13 residues. The junction had 6 bases not matched to a gene; V was cut back by 10 bases and J by 3 bases. The chain's CDR3 is CATPDRATDTQYF. The CDR3 DNA reads as TGTGCCACCCCGGACAGGGCGACAGATACGCAGTATTTT.

The rearrangement joins TRBV7-9 to TRBJ1-2; TRBD1 might be the D (6 bases). The V gene lost 5 bases and the J gene lost 7 bases, with 20 bases spanning the gap. Germline V gene lookup returns CDR1 SEHNR and CDR2 FQNEAQ (reference sequence). CDR3 length equals 15 residues. CDR3 DNA: TGTGCCAGCAGCCTATGGACAGTTACGGCCTTTGGCTACACCTTC. Translating it yields CASSLWTVTAFGYTF. The complete variable domain, with remaining parts taken from reference TRBV7-9 and TRBJ1-2, reads DTGVSQNPRHKITKRGQNVTFRCDPISEHNRLYWYRQTLGQGPEFLTYFQNEAQLEKSRLLSDRFSAERPKGSFSTLEIQRTEQGDSAMYLCASSLWTVTAFGYTFGSGTRLTVV.

The chain is built from TRBV5-1 and TRBJ2-2; 10 bases map to TRBD1. Losses at the gene ends were 4 bases for V and 8 bases for J; bases not matched to a gene: 5. The CDR3 consists of 14 residues. Per germline, CDR1 SGHRS and CDR2 YFSETQ. CDR3: CASSPTGGEGELFF. Here the CDR3 DNA reads TGCGCCAGCAGCCCGACAGGGGGCGAAGGGGAGCTGTTTTTT.

V and J are TRBV18 and TRBJ1-2; 7 bases are shared with TRBD1. From germline, CDR1 is KGHSH and CDR2 LQKENI. This CDR3 contains 14 residues. V shed 3 bases, J shed 8 bases, and the junction held 9 bases outside the gene matches. CDR3 residues: CASSPPGTEGGYTF. Written as DNA, the CDR3 is TGTGCCAGCTCACCGCCCGGGACAGAAGGCGGCTACACCTTC.

A single count supports this clone. This chain links TRBV6-1 with TRBJ2-7, with TRBD1 identical over 7 bases. Trimming at V came to 4 bases and at J to 4 bases, leaving 13 bases not matched to a gene. The CDR3 is made up of 16 amino acids. Germline V lookup: CDR1 MNHNS, CDR2 SASEGT. CDR3 in amino acids: CASSAGLDRASYEQYF. In nucleotides, the CDR3 is TGTGCCAGCAGTGCCGGGTTAGACAGGGCTTCTTACGAGCAGTACTTC.

This clone appeared a single time. The chain recombines TRBV5-4 with TRBJ2-4; D is ambiguous. CDR3 length: 15 residues. V lost 0 bases, J lost 6 bases, and 13 bases lay in between. Per germline, CDR1 SGHNT and CDR2 YYREEE (reference sequence). As DNA, the CDR3 is TGTGCCAGCAGCTTGGATACGTCAGGCGGAAACATTCAGTACTTC. Translated: CASSLDTSGGNIQYF.

The chain links TRBV5-5 to TRBJ2-7; TRBD2 matches 8 bases. This CDR3 region has 13 residues. Trimming at V came to 2 bases and at J to 6 bases, leaving 4 bases not matched to a gene. Germline lookup yields CDR1 SGHKS and CDR2 YYEKEE (reference sequence). CDR3 sequence reads: CASSFKRESEQYF. The CDR3, as DNA: TGTGCCAGCAGCTTCAAGCGGGAGTCCGAGCAGTACTTC.